These T cell receptor beta chains were read from a single sample in a study of T cell clones after liver transplantation. Assay: immunoSEQ multiplex PCR; the TCRdb copy retains only in-frame clones and omits some. The sample contains about 47,000 clones, approximately 87% of which appear only once. The source material was CD8+ T cells from blood, sampled 12 months after liver transplant. The receptors stem from a human patient who received a liver transplant. Some T cells may possibly be graft donor cells. Both conserved end residues are part of each CDR3. The D gene is left open where the match is weak. The size field is filled for only some rows; it gives once, few, many or a size class.

clone_size: .; v_call: TRBV7-9; j_call: TRBJ2-1; d_call: TRBD2; cdr3_nt: TGTGCCAGCAGCATAATAGCGGGAGGCCACGAGCAGTTCTTC; cdr3_aa: CASSIIAGGHEQFF
clone_size: .; v_call: TRBV28; j_call: TRBJ1-2; d_call: .; cdr3_nt: TGTGCCAGCAGTTTACAGGGGCGGAACTATGGCTACACCTTC; cdr3_aa: CASSLQGRNYGYTF
clone_size: .; v_call: TRBV7-9; j_call: TRBJ1-5; d_call: .; cdr3_nt: TGTGCCAGCAGCTTACAAGATAGCAATCAGCCCCAGCATTTT; cdr3_aa: CASSLQDSNQPQHF
clone_size: .; v_call: TRBV27; j_call: TRBJ2-1; d_call: TRBD2; cdr3_nt: TGTGCCAGCAGTTTATCTACTAGCGGGTGGGCTCGGGAGCAGTTCTTC; cdr3_aa: CASSLSTSGWAREQFF
clone_size: .; v_call: TRBV4-3; j_call: TRBJ2-1; d_call: TRBD2; cdr3_nt: TGCGCCAGCAGCCCCGGGCTAGCGGGAGTTAATGAGCAGTTCTTC; cdr3_aa: CASSPGLAGVNEQFF
clone_size: .; v_call: TRBV27; j_call: TRBJ2-3; d_call: .; cdr3_nt: TGTGCCAGCAGTTTGGGAGATACGCAGTATTTT; cdr3_aa: CASSLGDTQYF
clone_size: .; v_call: TRBV9; j_call: TRBJ2-7; d_call: TRBD2; cdr3_nt: TGTGCCAGCAGCGTAGGGACTAGCGAGTCCTCCTACGAGCAGTACTTC; cdr3_aa: CASSVGTSESSYEQYF
clone_size: .; v_call: TRBV29-1; j_call: TRBJ2-5; d_call: TRBD2; cdr3_nt: TGCAGCTCTGCGGGAGGAAGGGAGACCCAGTACTTC; cdr3_aa: CSSAGGRETQYF
clone_size: .; v_call: TRBV27; j_call: TRBJ1-5; d_call: .; cdr3_nt: TGTGCCAGCAGTTTATGGGCAGCTAGCAATCAGCCCCAGCATTTT; cdr3_aa: CASSLWAASNQPQHF
clone_size: .; v_call: TRBV27; j_call: TRBJ2-7; d_call: .; cdr3_nt: TGTGCCAGCAGTTCGGACAGTAGCTCCTACGAGCAGTACTTC; cdr3_aa: CASSSDSSSYEQYF
clone_size: .; v_call: TRBV2; j_call: TRBJ2-7; d_call: TRBD1; cdr3_nt: TGTGCCAGCAGTGGTGGGACAGACTACGAGCAGTACTTC; cdr3_aa: CASSGGTDYEQYF
clone_size: .; v_call: TRBV27; j_call: TRBJ1-1; d_call: .; cdr3_nt: TGTGCCAGCAGCTTTTTAGGAACGGTTGGGCACACTGAAGCTTTCTTT; cdr3_aa: CASSFLGTVGHTEAFF
clone_size: .; v_call: TRBV4-1; j_call: TRBJ2-7; d_call: TRBD1; cdr3_nt: TGCGCCAGCAGCCAAGGGGACAGTATAGGATACGAGCAGTACTTC; cdr3_aa: CASSQGDSIGYEQYF
clone_size: .; v_call: TRBV18; j_call: TRBJ2-7; d_call: TRBD2; cdr3_nt: TGTGCCAGCTCACCGCGGGAGTCCTACGAGCAGTACTTC; cdr3_aa: CASSPRESYEQYF
clone_size: once; v_call: TRBV28; j_call: TRBJ1-1; d_call: .; cdr3_nt: TGTGCCAGCAGTTCTACGACAGAATTGAACACTGAAGCTTTCTTT; cdr3_aa: CASSSTTELNTEAFF
clone_size: .; v_call: TRBV7-3; j_call: TRBJ2-7; d_call: .; cdr3_nt: TGTGCCAGCAGCTTAGAGGGGGGCTCCTACGAGCAGTACTTC; cdr3_aa: CASSLEGGSYEQYF
clone_size: .; v_call: TRBV29-1; j_call: TRBJ2-7; d_call: .; cdr3_nt: TGCAGCGTTGTGGACGGGTGGGAGTACTTC; cdr3_aa: CSVVDGWEYF
clone_size: few; v_call: TRBV7-9; j_call: TRBJ1-2; d_call: TRBD1; cdr3_nt: TGTGCCAGCAGTTTCCGGGACAGGGGTCTTTCTACTGGCTACACCTTC; cdr3_aa: CASSFRDRGLSTGYTF
clone_size: .; v_call: TRBV2; j_call: TRBJ2-1; d_call: TRBD2; cdr3_nt: TGTGCCAGCAACGGACTAGCGGGCTACAATGAGCAGTTCTTC; cdr3_aa: CASNGLAGYNEQFF
clone_size: .; v_call: TRBV10-3; j_call: TRBJ2-1; d_call: .; cdr3_nt: TGTGCCATCAGTGATATCTACAATGAGCAGTTCTTC; cdr3_aa: CAISDIYNEQFF
clone_size: .; v_call: TRBV27; j_call: TRBJ2-7; d_call: TRBD2; cdr3_nt: TGTGCCAGCAGTGTTTCCGGGGGGGGCTACGAGCAGTACTTC; cdr3_aa: CASSVSGGGYEQYF
clone_size: once; v_call: TRBV27; j_call: TRBJ2-1; d_call: TRBD2; cdr3_nt: TGTGCCAGCAGTCCGGGACTAGCCTACAATGAGCAGTTCTTC; cdr3_aa: CASSPGLAYNEQFF